This TCR beta chain was obtained from a study of T cell responses to AZD1222 COVID-19 vaccine. Sequencing used immunoSEQ multiplex PCR; TCRdb keeps in-frame clones, though not all of them. The sample carries tens of thousands of clones, 70% to 90% recorded once. Whole-study findings and limits: CD4 TCRs associated with vaccination spanned spike, dominating at 160-218 and 743-854.

Losses at the gene ends were 5 bases for V and 5 bases for J; bases not matched to a gene: 7. Germline V gene sequence: CDR1 LNHDA, CDR2 SQIVND (reference sequence). The CDR3 has 15 amino acids. As concerns this clone: No antigen is known for it.

Here the sequenced sample was peripheral blood, taken on day 0 of AZD1222 vaccination. This chain links TRBV19 with TRBJ2-5; 11 bases fit TRBD1. This TCR was sampled from an adult in good health. The CDR3 DNA reads as TGTGCCAGTAGTCGTCCGGGACAGGGGGGGGAGACCCAGTACTTC. Encoded protein: CASSRPGQGGETQYF.